Below are 14 T cell receptor beta chains sequenced from a single sample in a study of regulatory T cells in long-lasting Graves disease. Indicated time point: persistent/refractory GD, antithyroid drugs over 5 years with positive TRAb. Extracted RNA from PBMCs served as the source of the TCR library. Libraries of TCR beta came from iRepertoire HTBI primers plus Arm-PCR of CDR3 regions. TCRdb independently ran MiXCR on the multiplex PCR reads; one entry per CDR3 protein. This sample has 400,000 to 500,000 distinct CDR3 sequences, with approximately 22% found just once. Source: peripheral blood mononuclear cells (PBMCs), taken when the disease was refractory, from a patient treated with antithyroid drugs. These receptors were collected from a female donor with Graves disease.

The V and J genes are TRBV6-9 and TRBJ2-3; TRBD2 is a possible D gene (5 bases). Trimming left V 2 bases short and J 2 bases short, with 11 bases between. The CDR3 loop spans 15 amino acids. The germline V gene has CDR1 MNHGY and CDR2 SVAAGI. The CDR3 protein is CASSYTLAYTDTQYF. CDR3 in DNA: TGTGCCAGCAGTTATACCCTAGCCTACACAGATACGCAGTATTTT.

Remarks on this clonotype: One base separates it from a far larger clone, so it is likely a read error. The rearrangement uses TRBV27 and TRBJ2-7; 7 bases are shared with TRBD2. The CDR3 spans 12 residues. Germline CDR1 and CDR2: MNHEY and SMNVEV (reference sequence). As DNA, the CDR3 is TGTGCCAGCAGTTACCGGGACTACGAGCAGTGCTTC. Residues: CASSYRDYEQCF.

V and J are TRBV7-9 and TRBJ2-1, with TRBD1 matching 7 bases. CDR1 is SEHNR, CDR2 FQNEAQ, per germline (reference sequence). With 2 bases clipped from V and 0 bases from J, the junction kept 4 bases outside the gene matches. The CDR3 length is 16 residues. The DNA for the CDR3 is TGTGCCAGCAGCTTAATTAAGGGGGCCTCCTACAATGAGCAGTTCTTC. It is translated as CASSLIKGASYNEQFF.

This clonotype was seen at least ten times. The V gene is TRBV2, the J gene TRBJ2-7; D is perhaps TRBD2 (6 bases). Germline lookup yields CDR1 SNHLY and CDR2 FYNNEI. CDR3 length: 14 residues. Trimming removed 4 bases at V and 2 bases at J, with 12 bases between. The DNA for the CDR3 is TGTGCCAGCAGTGGGAGGGACGGACCCTACGAGCAGTACTTC. It translates to CASSGRDGPYEQYF.

As concerns this clonotype: A read error may be the cause here, since a much bigger clone is one base away. This rearrangement joins TRBV24-1 to TRBJ2-1; tentatively, D is TRBD1 (6 bases). The germline CDR1 and CDR2 sequences are KGHDR and SFDVKD. The CDR3 is 13 amino acids. V was shortened by 5 bases and J by 10 bases, with 14 bases between the two germline ends. CDR3 sequence (DNA): TGTGCCACCAGTGTTATGGGGGCTGAGGAGCAGTTCTTC. This gives the protein CATSVMGAEEQFF.

The chain combines TRBV19 with TRBJ1-4; D is undetermined. Germline CDR1 LNHDA, CDR2 SQIVND (reference sequence). CDR3 length equals 13 residues. The ends were cut back, 1 base at V and 6 bases at J, with 6 bases in the middle. CDR3 region: CASSIVGDEKLFF. The CDR3 coding sequence is TGTGCCAGTAGTATAGTGGGAGATGAAAAACTGTTTTTT.

A note on this clonotype: Possible read error: a much larger clone is one base away. V gene TRBV7-2 combines with J gene TRBJ2-7; 8 bases align to TRBD2. The CDR3 contains 15 residues. Per the germline V gene, CDR1 is SGHTA and CDR2 is FQGNSA. DNA for the CDR3: TGTGCCGGCAGCTTAGCGGGGAACAAGAATTACGAGCAGTACTTC. Its translation is CAGSLAGNKNYEQYF.

This rearrangement joins TRBV6-2 or TRBV6-3 to TRBJ1-2; 7 bases agree with TRBD1. CDR3 size: 14 residues. Trimming took 0 bases from V and 8 from J; bases not matched to a gene: 6. The germline CDR1 and CDR2 sequences are MNHEY and SVGEGT. CDR3 sequence reads: CASSYSRQGNGYTF. The CDR3 nucleotides read TGTGCCAGCAGTTACTCAAGACAGGGTAACGGCTACACCTTC.

This clonotype was counted ten times or more. The chain uses TRBV28 and TRBJ1-5, with no clear D. Germline assignment: CDR1 MDHEN and CDR2 SYDVKM. V gave up 4 bases and J gave up 8 bases, with 12 bases separating them. The CDR3 is made up of 13 amino acids. CDR3 sequence: CASSSFGRKPQHF. CDR3 DNA sequence: TGTGCCAGCAGTTCGTTTGGGAGGAAGCCCCAGCATTTT.

This clonotype was seen many times. J is TRBJ1-5 and V is TRBV28; maybe TRBD1 (5 bases). Germline-derived CDR1 and CDR2 are MDHEN and SYDVKM. The CDR3 loop spans 16 amino acids. V lost 6 bases and J 3 bases, leaving 18 bases between the germline ends. The CDR3 DNA reads as TGTGCCAGCAGCCCCCGGGACCGAAGACACAATCAGCCCCAGCATTTT. This sequence encodes CASSPRDRRHNQPQHF.

This clonotype was seen many times. This sequence joins TRBV28 and TRBJ2-7, with 12 bases aligning to TRBD1. The germline V gene encodes CDR1 MDHEN and CDR2 SYDVKM. The V and J ends lost 11 bases and 5 bases, in that order; junction bases with no gene match: 7. The CDR3 is 13 amino acids. The CDR3 sequence: CAAKGQGADEQYF. The DNA for the CDR3 is TGTGCCGCTAAGGGACAGGGGGCTGACGAGCAGTACTTC.

This clonotype was seen repeatedly, ten times or more. The chain couples TRBV28 to TRBJ2-7, with TRBD1 identical over 7 bases. Per the germline V gene, CDR1 is MDHEN and CDR2 is SYDVKM. This CDR3 is built from 13 residues. J was trimmed by 4 bases and V by 7 bases; bases with no gene match: 7. CDR3 bases: TGTGCCAGCACCTCGGACAGGCTTTACGAGCAGTACTTC. Amino acid sequence: CASTSDRLYEQYF.

This clonotype showed up many times. The chain is built from TRBV29-1 and TRBJ2-7, with 10 bases matching TRBD2. This CDR3 spans 13 amino acids. In germline, CDR1 is SQVTM, CDR2 ANQGSEA. Trimming took 6 bases from V and 1 from J; bases not matched to a gene: 3. CDR3 in amino acids: CSVGTSVSYEQYF. CDR3 nucleotide sequence: TGCAGCGTAGGGACTAGCGTGTCCTACGAGCAGTACTTC.

This clonotype was detected only a few times. CDR3: CASSGTGRRELFF. The CDR3, as DNA: TGTGCCAGCAGCGGGACCGGGCGTAGGGAGCTGTTTTTT. The chain joins TRBV9 to TRBJ2-2; D gene ambiguous. Germline CDR1 reads SGDLS; CDR2 reads YYNGEE. The CDR3 spans 13 residues. The ends were cut back, 3 bases at V and 9 bases at J, with 12 bases in the middle. Full variable domain (outside the CDR3, taken from reference TRBV9 and TRBJ2-2): DSGVTQTPKHLITATGQRVTLRCSPRSGDLSVYWYQQSLDQGLQFLIQYYNGEERAKGNILERFSAQQFPDLHSELNLSSLELGDSALYFCASSGTGRRELFFGEGSRLTVL.